One and the same sample provided the 8 T cell receptor beta chains below, sequenced in a study of identical twins. TCRdb analysed the 5' RACE reads with MiXCR anew, one entry per CDR3 protein. The table records nearly 900,000 distinct CDR3 sequences, 9% to 15% of them present only once. These data also featured in a second study, about yellow fever vaccine responses in identical twins.

What was sequenced was PBMCs. These TCRs come from a woman aged 18-29 years in good health.

The sample holds a few counts of this clonotype. CDR3 nucleotide sequence: TGTGCCGACGGACAATTGGGTGGCACTGAAGCTTTCTTT. This translates into CADGQLGGTEAFF. The chain couples TRBV21-1 to TRBJ1-1; the table calls TRBD1, which could not be checked here. TRBV21-1 is assigned pseudogene status. The CDR3 is made up of 13 amino acids.

This clonotype came up a few times. This chain connects TRBV21-1 to TRBJ2-2; TRBD2, the table's D call, was not compared with the DNA. TRBV21-1 is designated a pseudogene. The CDR3 contains 20 residues. CDR3 nucleotide sequence: TGTGCCAGCAGCAAATATTGCGGGAAAAATGGGCGCGCGCACACCGGGGAGCTGTTTTTT. It specifies CASSKYCGKNGRAHTGELFF.

This chain joins TRBV5-5 and TRBJ2-1, with 10 nucleotides matching TRBD2. The CDR3 runs to 16 residues. CDR1 SGHKS and CDR2 YYEKEE come from the germline V gene (reference sequence). V lost 1 base to trimming and J lost 4 bases; unmatched junction nucleotides: 5. The CDR3 nucleotides read TGTGCCAGCAGCTTGTGGGCTAGCGGGGGATACAATGAGCAGTTCTTC. Its protein product is CASSLWASGGYNEQFF.

The chain joins TRBV20-1 to TRBJ2-5; 9 positions match TRBD1. The V and J ends lost 6 bases and 1 base, in that order; junction bases with no gene match: 6. Per the germline V gene, CDR1 is DFQATT and CDR2 is SNEGSKA (reference sequence). There are 14 residues in the CDR3. CDR3 amino acids: CSALGQGIQETQYF. CDR3 DNA: TGCAGTGCGTTGGGACAGGGTATCCAAGAGACCCAGTACTTC.

There are a few counts of this clonotype. The V call is TRBV7-9, the J call TRBJ1-5; D unclear. V was cut by 5 bases and J by 3 bases, with 11 bases left in between. Germline CDR1 is SEHNR and CDR2 is FQNEAQ (reference sequence). This CDR3 has 14 amino acids. The chain's CDR3 is CASSDGRNNQPQHF. For the CDR3, the DNA is TGTGCCAGCAGCGATGGACGGAACAATCAGCCCCAGCATTTT. The variable domain in full, with the rest retrieved from reference TRBV7-9 and TRBJ1-5, is DTGVSQNPRHKITKRGQNVTFRCDPISEHNRLYWYRQTLGQGPEFLTYFQNEAQLEKSRLLSDRFSAERPKGSFSTLEIQRTEQGDSAMYLCASSDGRNNQPQHFGDGTRLSIL.

V is TRBV28 and J is TRBJ1-2, with D perhaps TRBD1 (5 bases). Looked up from germline, CDR1 is MDHEN and CDR2 is SYDVKM. Trimming took off 2 bases at V and 6 bases at J, with 7 bases between the two ends. This CDR3 region has 12 residues. CDR3 region: CASSLPGDGYTF. The CDR3 DNA sequence: TGTGCCAGCAGTTTACCGGGGGATGGCTACACCTTC.

This clonotype has more than one count but fewer than ten. This sequence joins TRBV7-6 and TRBJ2-1; D possibly corresponds to TRBD2 (6 bases). Germline V gene sequence: CDR1 SGHVS, CDR2 FNYEAQ. V was cut by 5 bases and J by 4 bases, with 18 bases left in between. This CDR3 has 16 amino acids. CDR3 protein: CASSVLATYEYNEQFF. Written as DNA, the CDR3 is TGTGCCAGCAGCGTCCTAGCGACCTATGAGTACAATGAGCAGTTCTTC.

This clonotype was recorded at least ten times. The chain couples TRBV27 to TRBJ2-2, with 10 bases matching TRBD2. Germline loops: CDR1 MNHEY, CDR2 SMNVEV (reference sequence). The CDR3 has 15 amino acids. Germline trimming cut 5 bases from V and 8 bases from J; bases unmatched to any gene: 8. The CDR3 loop reads CASSIWLAGAGELFF. DNA of the CDR3: TGTGCCAGCAGTATCTGGCTAGCGGGAGCTGGGGAGCTGTTTTTT.